The next 30 T cell receptor beta chains were all read from a single sample in a study of OX40 agonist ivuxolimab in advanced cancers. Repertoires were generated with immunoSEQ multiplex PCR, while TCRdb's copy carries only in-frame clones and drops some. The sample has tens of thousands of clones; 93% are singletons. Specimen: CD4+ or CD8+ T cells sorted from blood, collected in a trial of the OX40 agonist ivuxolimab. These receptors all stem from an adult with an advanced solid tumor such as melanoma, head and neck, liver or kidney cancer.

The V and J genes are TRBV9 and TRBJ2-7, with 9 bases fitting TRBD1. This CDR3 is 14 amino acids long. The V and J ends lost 4 bases and 6 bases, in that order; junction bases with no gene match: 8. Germline CDR1 is SGDLS and CDR2 is YYNGEE. The CDR3 sequence is CASSWGQGSVEQYF. For the CDR3, the DNA is TGTGCCAGCAGCTGGGGACAGGGTTCCGTCGAGCAGTACTTC.

This sequence joins TRBV7-9 and TRBJ2-5, with a possible D match to TRBD1 (6 bases). The CDR3 totals 15 residues. The germline V gene has CDR1 SEHNR and CDR2 FQNEAQ (reference sequence). Trimming stripped 5 bases from V and 9 bases from J, with 22 bases between. CDR3 DNA sequence: TGTGCCAGCAGCGTATCCGGGACCATGGACAGCCCCCAGTACTTC. Protein sequence: CASSVSGTMDSPQYF.

The J gene is TRBJ2-7, the V gene TRBV4-2; TRBD1 matches 9 bases. V dropped 5 bases and J dropped 4; count of bases not matched to a gene: 9. CDR3 size: 15 residues. Per the germline V gene, CDR1 is LGHNA and CDR2 is YNFKEQ. CDR3 protein: CASSLAGTGRYEQYF. The CDR3 coding sequence is TGTGCCAGCAGCTTGGCCGGGACAGGGCGGTACGAGCAGTACTTC.

The J gene is TRBJ2-1, the V gene TRBV7-2, with D tentatively TRBD1 (6 bases). The CDR3 has 15 residues. Trimming pared 1 base from V and 2 bases from J, leaving 9 bases between. Germline assignment: CDR1 SGHTA and CDR2 FQGNSA. The CDR3 sequence: CASSLGQGTYNEQFF. DNA for the CDR3: TGTGCCAGCAGCTTAGGTCAGGGGACCTACAATGAGCAGTTCTTC.

The chain employs TRBV13 and TRBJ1-3; D remains unclear. This CDR3 is built from 11 residues. CDR1 and CDR2 (germline): PRHDT, FYEKMQ (reference sequence). V was pared by 5 bases and J by 6 bases, with 5 bases between. As DNA, the CDR3 is TGTGCCAGCAGCCTGGAAAACACCATATATTTT. The encoded protein is CASSLENTIYF.

The CDR3 spells CASSLGGSTEAFF. CDR3 nucleotide sequence: TGTGCCAGCAGCTTGGGCGGAAGCACTGAAGCTTTCTTT. The genes are TRBV5-6 and TRBJ1-1; no firm D call. The V gene lost 0 bases and the J gene lost 4 bases, with 7 bases spanning the gap. In germline, CDR1 is SGHDT, CDR2 YYEEEE. The CDR3 consists of 13 residues.

The chain joins TRBV4-1 to TRBJ1-1, with D perhaps matching TRBD1 (5 bases). CDR1 is MGHRA, CDR2 YSYEKL, per germline. Trimming cost V 1 base and J 1 base, with 13 bases left between them. This CDR3 contains 16 residues. Written as DNA, the CDR3 is TGCGCCAGCAGCCAAGCCCCGGGAGGGGAGAACACTGAAGCTTTCTTT. It is translated as CASSQAPGGENTEAFF.

The CDR3: CASGQPNYGYTF. CDR3 DNA: TGTGCCTCCGGACAGCCTAACTATGGCTACACCTTC. The rearrangement joins TRBV30 to TRBJ1-2; TRBD1 is a possible D gene (6 bases). V was trimmed by 7 bases and J by 0 bases, leaving 9 bases between them. This CDR3 contains 12 residues. Germline-derived CDR1 and CDR2 are GTSNPN and SVGIG (reference sequence).

This clone was observed a few times. V usage is TRBV30 and J usage is TRBJ1-5, with 9 bases matching TRBD1. V was clipped by 1 base and J by 6 bases; unmatched bases: 4. Germline V gives CDR1 GTSNPN, CDR2 SVGIG (reference sequence). There are 14 residues in the CDR3. In DNA, the CDR3 is TGTGCCTGGAGTGCCGGGACAGGGTTTCAGCCCCAGCATTTT. It translates to CAWSAGTGFQPQHF.

The gene calls are TRBV7-9 and TRBJ1-4; D remains ambiguous. Germline V lookup: CDR1 SEHNR, CDR2 FQNEAQ (reference sequence). The CDR3 totals 16 residues. Trimming took 4 bases from V and 5 from J, leaving 17 bases between them. As DNA, the CDR3 is TGTGCCAGCAGCTCGGGGTCTCAGCCCCTAAATGAAAAACTGTTTTTT. This encodes CASSSGSQPLNEKLFF. The whole variable domain, remainder taken from reference TRBV7-9 and TRBJ1-4, is DTGVSQNPRHKITKRGQNVTFRCDPISEHNRLYWYRQTLGQGPEFLTYFQNEAQLEKSRLLSDRFSAERPKGSFSTLEIQRTEQGDSAMYLCASSSGSQPLNEKLFFGSGTQLSVL.

The chain uses TRBV9 and TRBJ1-2; D may be TRBD1 (6 bases). The CDR3 covers 18 residues. V was trimmed by 3 bases and J by 0 bases, leaving 21 bases between them. Germline V lookup: CDR1 SGDLS, CDR2 YYNGEE. The CDR3 loop reads CASSGPRDTASSNYGYTF. CDR3 bases: TGTGCCAGCAGCGGACCCCGGGACACGGCCAGCTCTAACTATGGCTACACCTTC.

Only one count was recorded for this clone. This rearrangement joins TRBV7-2 to TRBJ1-5, with D unresolved. This CDR3 comprises 15 residues. Trimming cost V 3 bases and J 4 bases, with 13 bases left between them. The V gene's germline CDR1 is SGHTA and CDR2 FQGNSA. CDR3 sequence reads: CASSFYLGWNQPQHF. In DNA form, the CDR3 reads TGTGCCAGCAGCTTTTATTTGGGCTGGAATCAGCCCCAGCATTTT.

V is TRBV7-9 and J is TRBJ2-1; D gene ambiguous. Germline V gene sequence: CDR1 SEHNR, CDR2 FQNEAQ (reference sequence). The CDR3 consists of 14 residues. Between the trimmed V and J ends, which lost 4 bases and 1 base, there was a span of 8 bases. The CDR3 loop is CASSYSSSYNEQFF. CDR3 bases: TGTGCCAGCAGCTATAGTTCGTCCTACAATGAGCAGTTCTTC.

The rearrangement joins TRBV5-1 to TRBJ1-4; D might be TRBD1 (6 bases). V lost 0 bases and J lost 4, with 13 bases in between. The CDR3 totals 16 residues. Germline V gene sequence: CDR1 SGHRS, CDR2 YFSETQ. DNA for the CDR3: TGCGCCAGCAGCTTGGAGGCAGGGGCAAGTAATGAAAAACTGTTTTTT. Translating gives CASSLEAGASNEKLFF.

The rearrangement links TRBV6-4 to TRBJ2-1; TRBD2 matches at 7 bases. The CDR3 consists of 11 residues. The germline V gene has CDR1 MRHNA and CDR2 SNTAGT. Trimming removed 9 bases from V and 4 bases from J; junction bases left unmatched: 0. The CDR3 nucleotides are TGTGCCAGAGCGGGGTACAATGAGCAGTTCTTC. It encodes CARAGYNEQFF.

The rearrangement links TRBV6-5 to TRBJ2-5; either TRBD1 or TRBD2 may fit D (6 bases each). Trimming removed 7 bases at V and 5 bases at J, with 11 bases between. The CDR3 is 12 residues long. CDR1 and CDR2 (germline): MNHEY, SVGAGI. CDR3 sequence reads: CASMGGWETQYF. CDR3 bases: TGTGCCAGCATGGGGGGCTGGGAGACCCAGTACTTC.

This chain joins TRBV15 and TRBJ1-1, with TRBD1 matching over 12 bases. The germline V gene encodes CDR1 LNHNV and CDR2 YYDKDF (reference sequence). This CDR3 has 17 amino acids. The J segment lost 5 bases and the V segment lost 5 bases, leaving 12 bases of the junction unmatched. As DNA, the CDR3 is TGTGCCACCAGCGGCCGTCCCGGGACAGGGGGCGGTACTGAAGCTTTCTTT. As protein: CATSGRPGTGGGTEAFF.

This chain uses TRBV25-1 with TRBJ1-4, with D perhaps matching TRBD1 (6 bases). The germline gives CDR1 MGHDK, CDR2 SYGVNS. The CDR3 runs to 16 residues. The V end lost 3 bases, the J end lost 4 bases, and 15 bases lay between the germline ends. In nucleotides, the CDR3 is TGTGCCAGCAGTGACATAAACGGACAGCTTAATGAAAAACTGTTTTTT. This gives the protein CASSDINGQLNEKLFF.

About this clone: The sample contains more than one DNA sequence encoding this CDR3. The gene calls are TRBV6-5 and TRBJ2-7, with 9 bases matching TRBD1. The germline V gene encodes CDR1 MNHEY and CDR2 SVGAGI. V lost 6 bases, J lost 4 bases, and 7 bases stayed unmatched. The CDR3 is made up of 14 amino acids. The CDR3 DNA is TGTGCCAGCAGCGCCGGGACAGGGTCTTACGAGCAGTACTTC. This codes for CASSAGTGSYEQYF.

The V gene is TRBV9, the J gene TRBJ2-7, with D possibly matching TRBD1 (6 bases). The germline gives CDR1 SGDLS, CDR2 YYNGEE. The CDR3 has 17 amino acids. V shed 7 bases and J shed 6 bases, with 29 bases lying between them. The CDR3 loop is CASGHPRDTLGDREQYF. The CDR3 region has the DNA TGTGCCAGCGGACACCCGAGGGACACCCTGGGGGATCGCGAGCAGTACTTC.

This chain links TRBV28 with TRBJ2-7; D gene uncertain. The CDR3 runs 15 residues. CDR1 and CDR2 (germline): MDHEN, SYDVKM. The ends were cut back, 2 bases at V and 4 bases at J, with 15 bases in the middle. The CDR3 spells CASSLPVHGKYEQYF. In nucleotides, the CDR3 is TGTGCCAGCAGTTTACCCGTACACGGAAAATACGAGCAGTACTTC.

The chain couples TRBV13 to TRBJ1-2; D is unclear. Per germline, CDR1 PRHDT and CDR2 FYEKMQ (reference sequence). This CDR3 is built from 14 residues. Trimming left V 0 bases short and J 7 bases short, with 12 bases between. The CDR3 nucleotides are TGTGCCAGCAGCTTAGGGGCTCTCGTGGGTGGCTACACCTTC. This encodes CASSLGALVGGYTF.

The J gene is TRBJ1-1, the V gene TRBV4-1; D may be TRBD1 (5 bases). V lost 4 bases and J lost 0, with 15 bases in between. CDR3 length equals 16 residues. Germline V gives CDR1 MGHRA, CDR2 YSYEKL. CDR3 amino acids: CASSLRQGNLNTEAFF. The CDR3 DNA is TGCGCCAGCAGCCTTCGGCAGGGCAACCTGAACACTGAAGCTTTCTTT.

V and J are TRBV6-1 and TRBJ2-7; the match to TRBD1 covers 9 bases. The junction had 9 bases not matched to a gene; V was cut back by 7 bases and J by 2 bases. Germline V CDR1 and CDR2: MNHNS, SASEGT. This CDR3 contains 15 residues. CDR3 amino acids: CASMWGTGLTYEQYF. The CDR3 coding sequence is TGTGCCAGCATGTGGGGGACAGGGCTCACCTACGAGCAGTACTTC.

The V gene is TRBV7-2, the J gene TRBJ1-2; D is undetermined. The CDR3 sequence is 13 residues long. V was pared by 7 bases and J by 3 bases, with 12 bases between. The germline CDR1 and CDR2 sequences are SGHTA and FQGNSA. CDR3 sequence (DNA): TGTGCCAGCACAGCTGACGATCACTATGGCTACACCTTC. Encoded protein: CASTADDHYGYTF.

The chain carries TRBV28 and TRBJ1-3; possible D gene TRBD1, 6 bases. V was cut by 3 bases and J by 4 bases, with 10 bases left in between. Germline CDR1 is MDHEN and CDR2 is SYDVKM. The CDR3 spans 14 residues. This chain's CDR3 is CASSFRGLGNTIYF. CDR3 sequence (DNA): TGTGCCAGCAGTTTTCGGGGGCTAGGAAACACCATATATTTT.

The V and J genes are TRBV7-2 and TRBJ2-1; maybe TRBD1 (7 bases). CDR3 length equals 16 residues. Germline lookup yields CDR1 SGHTA and CDR2 FQGNSA. V lost 1 base to trimming and J lost 7 bases, with 17 bases between them. For the CDR3, the DNA is TGTGCCAGCAGCTTAGTCCCAGGGGGGATCCGGAATGAGCAGTTCTTC. Amino acids: CASSLVPGGIRNEQFF.

V and J are TRBV7-6 and TRBJ2-2; the D gene is possibly TRBD2 (6 bases). The germline CDR1 and CDR2 sequences are SGHVS and FNYEAQ. CDR3 length equals 17 residues. V lost 1 base and J 0 bases, leaving 12 bases between the germline ends. The CDR3 nucleotides read TGTGCCAGCAGCTTAGTGGGGACTGCTTCGAACACCGGGGAGCTGTTTTTT. This codes for CASSLVGTASNTGELFF.

The rearrangement joins TRBV5-5 to TRBJ1-4; 9 bases agree with TRBD1. Germline values: CDR1 SGHKS, CDR2 YYEKEE (reference sequence). The CDR3 length is 14 residues. The V segment lost 2 bases and the J segment 8 bases; nucleotides outside the gene matches: 4. The CDR3 reads CASSFTGGNEKLFF. For the CDR3, the DNA is TGTGCCAGCAGCTTTACAGGGGGCAACGAAAAACTGTTTTTT.

The chain carries TRBV27 and TRBJ2-1, with 9 bases that match TRBD2. CDR3 length equals 11 residues. Germline CDR1 MNHEY, CDR2 SMNVEV (reference sequence). Losses at the gene ends were 6 bases for V and 11 bases for J; bases not matched to a gene: 2. The CDR3 here is CASSLAGQQFF. DNA of the CDR3: TGTGCCAGCAGCCTAGCGGGGCAGCAGTTCTTC.